This T cell receptor (beta chain) originates from a study of graft-versus-host responses after intestinal transplantation. Here immunoSEQ multiplex PCR was the method, and the copy in TCRdb shows in-frame clones only, minus some. The table lists under 150,000 clones, 85% to 95% of them singletons, with around 0.12% in the top ten. This CDR3 contains 14 residues. Germline assignment: CDR1 GTSNPN and CDR2 SVGIG (reference sequence). Trimming took 2 bases from V and 4 from J, leaving 14 bases between them. As concerns this clone: Antigen: not known.

Sequenced here: unstimulated CD4+ T cells sorted from spleen or lymph node cells, sampled before intestinal transplant. The chain couples TRBV30 to TRBJ2-5; perhaps TRBD1 as D (6 bases). This TCR was sampled from a human donor who received an intestinal transplant. The CDR3 loop is CAWSRGQTAETQYF. In DNA, the CDR3 is TGTGCCTGGAGTCGGGGACAAACCGCAGAGACCCAGTACTTC. The full variable domain, its missing parts supplied by reference TRBV30 and TRBJ2-5, is SQTIHQWPATLVQPVGSPLSLECTVEGTSNPNLYWYRQAAGRGLQLLFYSVGIGQISSEVPQNLSASRPQDRQFILSSKKLLLSDSGFYLCAWSRGQTAETQYFGPGTRLLVL.